Each of the 2 T cell receptor beta chains below was sequenced from the same sample in a study of cytomegalovirus exposure and HLA in healthy donors. The PCR was carried out with 60 Vbeta primers and 13 Jbeta primers. Assay used: immunoSEQ multiplex PCR; TCRdb lists only in-frame clones, some missing. In the table there are 200,000 to 300,000 clones, roughly 80% of which are singletons. The sequencing input was PBMCs. Receptor source: a woman in her 40s in good health and CMV-seropositive.

This rearrangement joins TRBV27 to TRBJ1-5; 9 bases match TRBD1. Germline assignment: CDR1 MNHEY and CDR2 SMNVEV (reference sequence). With V trimmed by 4 bases and J by 3 bases, 7 bases remained unmatched. This CDR3 contains 16 residues. The CDR3, as DNA: TGTGCCAGCAGTTCCCAGGGACAGGGCTTCAATCAGCCCCAGCATTTT. It yields the protein CASSSQGQGFNQPQHF.

This clone was seen a single time. The V and J genes are TRBV20-1 and TRBJ2-7; D may be TRBD1 (6 bases). Trimming shortened V by 6 bases and J by 7 bases, and 13 bases separated the two germline ends. The CDR3 is 11 amino acids. Germline V lookup: CDR1 DFQATT, CDR2 SNEGSKA (reference sequence). For the CDR3, the DNA is TGCAGTGCCAGGCCCCAGGGGGAGCAGTACTTC. Translation gives CSARPQGEQYF.